The 8 T cell receptor beta chains given below trace back to one sample, sequenced in a study of OX40 agonist ivuxolimab in advanced cancers. The data were produced by immunoSEQ multiplex PCR, yet TCRdb's version contains in-frame clones alone and is incomplete. The data contain tens of thousands of clones, about 90% of them seen just once; the ten biggest clones take up over 4%. This specimen was CD4+ or CD8+ T cells sorted from blood, taken in a trial of the OX40 agonist ivuxolimab. The receptors derive from an adult with an advanced solid tumor such as melanoma, head and neck, liver or kidney cancer.

The chain couples TRBV19 to TRBJ2-7; 9 bases fit TRBD2. This CDR3 has 16 residues. CDR1 is LNHDA, CDR2 SQIVND, per germline (reference sequence). V lost 6 bases, J lost 0 bases, and 9 bases stayed unmatched. The CDR3 is CASSPLTSGHSYEQYF. CDR3 DNA sequence: TGTGCCAGTAGCCCCCTGACTAGCGGACACTCCTACGAGCAGTACTTC.

This chain uses TRBV6-6 with TRBJ2-3; TRBD2 might be the D (5 bases). The CDR3 covers 13 residues. Trimming cost V 6 bases and J 4 bases, with 11 bases left between them. Germline V gives CDR1 MNHNY, CDR2 SVGAGI (reference sequence). CDR3 nucleotides: TGTGCCAGCAGACCGAGAGGGCCAGATACGCAGTATTTT. Encoded protein: CASRPRGPDTQYF.

V gene TRBV2 combines with J gene TRBJ2-1; D is undetermined. CDR3 length: 13 residues. Germline CDR1 is SNHLY and CDR2 is FYNNEI. V was cut by 7 bases and J by 2 bases, with 9 bases left in between. For the CDR3, the DNA is TGTGCCAGCAAAATCCCGCCCTACAATGAGCAGTTCTTC. Its translation is CASKIPPYNEQFF. Combining the CDR3 with reference TRBV2 and TRBJ2-1 gives the whole variable domain EPEVTQTPSHQVTQMGQEVILRCVPISNHLYFYWYRQILGQKVEFLVSFYNNEISEKSEIFDDQFSVERPDGSNFTLKIRSTKLEDSAMYFCASKIPPYNEQFFGPGTRLTVL.

The V and J genes are TRBV21-1 and TRBJ2-7; TRBD1, the table's D call, lacks a check against the DNA. TRBV21-1 is given as a pseudogene. This CDR3 is built from 18 residues. CDR3 in amino acids: CASRLTVDWIGPSYEQYF. CDR3 bases: TGTGCCAGCCGCCTGACAGTAGACTGGATCGGGCCTTCCTACGAGCAGTACTTC.

V and J are TRBV7-9 and TRBJ2-1; tentatively, D is TRBD2 (6 bases). Trimming removed 6 bases from V and 3 bases from J, with 15 bases in between. This CDR3 contains 15 residues. From germline, CDR1 is SEHNR and CDR2 FQNEAQ (reference sequence). The CDR3 nucleotides read TGTGCCAGCAGAAAGTTAGCGGAGCTCTACAATGAGCAGTTCTTC. It is translated as CASRKLAELYNEQFF.

V is TRBV6-5 and J is TRBJ2-7, with 13 bases identical to TRBD2. CDR1 is MNHEY, CDR2 SVGAGI, per germline. J was trimmed by 6 bases and V by 7 bases; bases with no gene match: 9. The CDR3 has 15 amino acids. In nucleotides, the CDR3 is TGTGCCAGCATACCACTAGCGGGAGGGCCGGGCGAGCAGTACTTC. Its protein product is CASIPLAGGPGEQYF.

The chain combines TRBV7-9 with TRBJ2-1; 8 nucleotides align to TRBD1. With 5 bases clipped from V and 4 bases from J, the junction kept 7 bases outside the gene matches. The germline CDR1 and CDR2 sequences are SEHNR and FQNEAQ (reference sequence). CDR3 length: 15 residues. The CDR3 loop is CASSRNRGAYNEQFF. The CDR3 DNA follows: TGTGCCAGCAGCCGGAACAGGGGGGCATACAATGAGCAGTTCTTC. Based on the CDR3 plus reference TRBV7-9 and TRBJ2-1, the full variable domain is DTGVSQNPRHKITKRGQNVTFRCDPISEHNRLYWYRQTLGQGPEFLTYFQNEAQLEKSRLLSDRFSAERPKGSFSTLEIQRTEQGDSAMYLCASSRNRGAYNEQFFGPGTRLTVL.

There are a few counts of this clone. The chain has TRBV7-2 and TRBJ2-7; 7 nucleotides match TRBD2. V lost 4 bases to trimming and J lost 1 base; unmatched junction nucleotides: 7. Germline V gives CDR1 SGHTA, CDR2 FQGNSA. The CDR3 runs 15 residues. The CDR3 sequence is CASSSTRTRSYEQYF. DNA for the CDR3: TGTGCCAGCAGCTCCACCCGGACTAGGTCCTACGAGCAGTACTTC.